These T cell receptor beta chains were read from a single sample in a study of PD-1 blockade in classical Hodgkin lymphoma. Only in-frame clones appear in the TCRdb table, and some are missing; sequencing was by immunoSEQ multiplex PCR. In the table there are 15,000 to 20,000 clones, 90% of which are singletons. The sample taken for sequencing was peripheral blood mononuclear cells (PBMCs). The receptor set was obtained from a human donor with classical Hodgkin lymphoma. Each CDR3 is given with its conserved first and last residue. The D gene is left open where the match is weak. Size is omitted from some rows. Given values are once, few, many or a class for expanded clones.

d_call clone_size j_call v_call cdr3_nt cdr3_aa
NA NA TRBJ2-2 TRBV6-4 TGTGCCAGCAGTGAGGACAACACCGGGGAGCTGTTTTTT CASSEDNTGELFF
NA NA TRBJ1-4 TRBV19 TGTGCCAGTACCCGGGAACGGGGTAATGAAAAACTGTTTTTT CASTRERGNEKLFF
TRBD1 NA TRBJ2-7 TRBV11-3 TGTGCCAGCAGCCCTGGGGTGGGACAGGGCACTGAGGAGCAGTACTTC CASSPGVGQGTEEQYF
NA NA TRBJ2-7 TRBV5-4 TGTGCCAGCAGGCGGACAGAGAGCTCCTACGAGCAGTACTTC CASRRTESSYEQYF
TRBD2 NA TRBJ2-5 TRBV5-4 TGTGCCAGCAGCCACGGACTAGATCGAGAGACCCAGTACTTC CASSHGLDRETQYF
TRBD2 NA TRBJ2-1 TRBV10-3 TGTGCCATCAGGCCTAGCGGGAGCGATGAGCAGTTCTTC CAIRPSGSDEQFF
NA NA TRBJ2-6 TRBV15 TGTGCCACCAGCAGAGATGTGGGGGCGGGGGCCAACGTCCTGACTTTC CATSRDVGAGANVLTF
NA NA TRBJ1-2 TRBV5-4 TGTGCCAGCAGCTTGGCCATTGGGCAGAACTATGGCTACACCTTC CASSLAIGQNYGYTF
NA NA TRBJ2-1 TRBV18 TGTGCCAGCTCACCACTGGAGAGTGAGCAGTTCTTC CASSPLESEQFF
TRBD2 NA TRBJ2-1 TRBV28 TGTGCCAGCAGTTTTAGGACTAGCGGGAGTCGAGCCAATGAGCAGTTCTTC CASSFRTSGSRANEQFF
NA NA TRBJ1-6 TRBV5-1 TGCGCCAGCAGTGGGGGTTTATATGGGAATTCACCCCTCCACTTT CASSGGLYGNSPLHF
TRBD1 once TRBJ1-5 TRBV19 TGTGCCAGTAGCACAGGGGGTAGCAATCAGCCCCAGCATTTT CASSTGGSNQPQHF
TRBD2 NA TRBJ2-5 TRBV27 TGTGCCAGCAGTCGGGGGGGGACGGAAGAGACCCAGTACTTC CASSRGGTEETQYF
NA NA TRBJ2-1 TRBV18 TGTGCCAGCTCACCACCTGCTGAGAGCGGCGAGCAGTTCTTC CASSPPAESGEQFF
NA NA TRBJ2-3 TRBV5-1 TGCGCCAGCAGCTTGGGCCGGGCATCGGATACGCAGTATTTT CASSLGRASDTQYF
NA once TRBJ2-1 TRBV27 TGTGCCAGCAGTCGGGCAGGGAACTCCTACAATGAGCAGTTCTTC CASSRAGNSYNEQFF
TRBD2 NA TRBJ2-5 TRBV11-2 TGTGCCAGCAGCCGTAGCGGGAAAGAGACCCAGTACTTC CASSRSGKETQYF
NA NA TRBJ2-7 TRBV13 TGTGCCAGCAGCTTAGTGGGGTTTTCGGGCGAGCAGTACTTC CASSLVGFSGEQYF
NA NA TRBJ2-3 TRBV5-1 TGCGCCAGCAGCTTGGTCGGTTTTAGAGAAGAAGATACGCAGTATTTT CASSLVGFREEDTQYF
NA NA TRBJ1-2 TRBV29-1 TGCAGCGTTGTCGAGGGCTATGGCTACACCTTC CSVVEGYGYTF
TRBD2 NA TRBJ2-1 TRBV4-1 TGCGCCAGCAATCCTTGGAGCGGGGGGAATGAGCAGTTCTTC CASNPWSGGNEQFF
NA NA TRBJ2-7 TRBV7-6 TGTGCCAGCAGCTCCCCGGGCACCCACGAGCAGTACTTC CASSSPGTHEQYF
NA NA TRBJ2-2 TRBV6-4 TGTGCCAGCAGTGACTCGAGCGAGACCGGGGAGCTGTTTTTT CASSDSSETGELFF
NA NA TRBJ1-4 TRBV25-1 TGTGCCAGCAGTCAGCAGGTTACCGTTGCAACTAATGAAAAACTGTTTTTT CASSQQVTVATNEKLFF
NA once TRBJ1-1 TRBV11-2 TGTGCCAGCAGCTTCGGGACCTCAGGCGCTGAAGCTTTCTTT CASSFGTSGAEAFF
NA NA TRBJ2-5 TRBV19 TGTGCCAGTAGTGGGACCGCATCGGAGACCCAGTACTTC CASSGTASETQYF
NA few TRBJ1-1 TRBV30 TGTGCCTGGAGATTAATGGGAAACACTGAAGCTTTCTTT CAWRLMGNTEAFF
NA NA TRBJ2-6 TRBV29-1 TGCAGCGGCGGGGCGGCTGGGGCCAACGTCCTGACTTTC CSGGAAGANVLTF
NA NA TRBJ1-5 TRBV10-3 TGTGCCATCAGTTTCACCTCCGATCAGCCCCAGCATTTT CAISFTSDQPQHF
NA NA TRBJ2-7 TRBV10-3 TGTGCCATCAGTGATAGGGGAACCGGCAGGGCTATCTACGAGCAGTACTTC CAISDRGTGRAIYEQYF
NA NA TRBJ1-2 TRBV15 TGTGCCACCAGCAGAGAACAGGACAGCCATGGCTACACCTTC CATSREQDSHGYTF
NA NA TRBJ1-1 TRBV7-8 TGTGCCAGCAGCTTAGCGAGGAACACTGAAGCTTTCTTT CASSLARNTEAFF
NA NA TRBJ1-1 TRBV10-3 TGTGCCATCAGATTAGTAGGGGGGAACACTGAAGCTTTCTTT CAIRLVGGNTEAFF
NA NA TRBJ2-7 TRBV29-1 TGCAGCGTGGCCGGGAATTCCTACGAGCAGTACTTC CSVAGNSYEQYF